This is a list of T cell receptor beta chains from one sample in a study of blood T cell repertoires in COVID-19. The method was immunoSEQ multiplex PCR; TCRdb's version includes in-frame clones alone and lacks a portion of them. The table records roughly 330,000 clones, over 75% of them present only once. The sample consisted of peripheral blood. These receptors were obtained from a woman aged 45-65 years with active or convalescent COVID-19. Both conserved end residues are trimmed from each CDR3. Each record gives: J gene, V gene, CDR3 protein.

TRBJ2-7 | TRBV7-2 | ASSLGLRAGASYEQY
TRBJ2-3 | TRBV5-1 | ASSREGKRGTDTQY
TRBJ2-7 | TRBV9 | ASSGTSGEQY
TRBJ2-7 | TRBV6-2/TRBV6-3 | ASSYGQGSYEQY
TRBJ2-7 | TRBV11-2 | ASSLASGTYEQY
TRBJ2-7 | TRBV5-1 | ASSLVASGRSYEQY
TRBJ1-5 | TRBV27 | ASSEGQDNQPQH
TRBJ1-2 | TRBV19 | ASSDLVGVPNGYT
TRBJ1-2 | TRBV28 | ASRSFTGKEYYGYT
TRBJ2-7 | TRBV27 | ASRPGVLSGEQY
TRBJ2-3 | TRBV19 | ASSTLAEGLVMQY
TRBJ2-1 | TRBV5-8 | ASSFMRLAGGLSSYNEQF
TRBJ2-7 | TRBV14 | ASRGTGSVEQY
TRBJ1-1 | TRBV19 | ASRFVNTEAF
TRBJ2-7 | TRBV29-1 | SVPSGGSYEQY
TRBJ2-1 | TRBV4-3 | ASSQGTYNEQF
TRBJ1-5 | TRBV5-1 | ASSSSGGQGQPQH
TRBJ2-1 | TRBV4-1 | ASSQMPPSSVGNEQF
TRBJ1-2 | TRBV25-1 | ASSESGQIYGYT
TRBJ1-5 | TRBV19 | ASLLAGRGNQPQH
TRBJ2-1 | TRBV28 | ASRSPLRVNNEQF
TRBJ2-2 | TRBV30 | AWSVAPLDRVYTGELF
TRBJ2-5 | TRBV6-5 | ASRLTGGETQY
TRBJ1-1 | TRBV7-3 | ASSPRGSGTEAF
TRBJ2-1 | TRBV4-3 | ASSLNNEQF
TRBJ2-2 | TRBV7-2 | ASSLAAGGYGELF
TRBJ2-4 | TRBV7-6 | ASSLAGEGGNIQY
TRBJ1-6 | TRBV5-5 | ASGDRLSSYNSPLH
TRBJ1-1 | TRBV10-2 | ASKALTGTTEAF
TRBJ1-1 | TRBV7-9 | ASRDITEAF
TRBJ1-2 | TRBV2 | ATTREGYGYT
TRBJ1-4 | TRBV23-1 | ASSQTGRIRGSNEKLF
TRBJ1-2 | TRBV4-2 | ASSQDTGEMGYGYT
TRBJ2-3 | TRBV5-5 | ASSFSGGASKDTQY
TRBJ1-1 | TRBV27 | ASSLSARATEAF
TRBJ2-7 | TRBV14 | ASSQDLSGVYEQY
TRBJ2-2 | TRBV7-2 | ASSSGPTGGAVGAGELF
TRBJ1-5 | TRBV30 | AWATGVNQPQH
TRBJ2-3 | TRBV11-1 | ASSTGTSVDTQY
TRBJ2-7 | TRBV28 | ASSVQYEQY
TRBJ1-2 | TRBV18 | ASSPRSTGGENGGYT
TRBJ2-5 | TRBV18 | ASSPLAGGPYQETQY
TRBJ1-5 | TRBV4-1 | ASSLIGTTQNQPQH
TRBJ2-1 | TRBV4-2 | ASSSPIYEQF
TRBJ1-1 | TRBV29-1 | SVKGQGTVDTEAF
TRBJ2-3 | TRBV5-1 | ASSLGVGLSTDTQY
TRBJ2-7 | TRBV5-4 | ASSGPTGLSYEQY
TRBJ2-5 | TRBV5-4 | ASSSQMQETQY
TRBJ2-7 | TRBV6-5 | ASSYSFNYEQY
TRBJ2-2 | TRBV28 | ASSLTSGTVGELF